Shown below are 19 T cell receptor beta chains from a single sample sequenced in a study of cytomegalovirus exposure and HLA in healthy donors. The PCR had 60 Vbeta and 13 Jbeta primers. Libraries were prepared by immunoSEQ multiplex PCR; TCRdb keeps only in-frame clonotypes and omits some of them. The table has 90,000 to 110,000 clones, about four fifths seen once. Sequenced: PBMCs. These receptors were taken from a woman in her twenties or thirties in good health and CMV-seronegative.

This clone has only one observation. This chain connects TRBV7-3 to TRBJ2-3; no definite D call. V lost 3 bases and J 2 bases, leaving 6 bases between the germline ends. Germline V gene sequence: CDR1 SGHTA, CDR2 FQGTGA. The CDR3 consists of 13 residues. The DNA for the CDR3 is TGTGCCAGCAGCTTTTTAAACACAGATACGCAGTATTTT. Amino acid sequence: CASSFLNTDTQYF.

The chain uses TRBV6-1 and TRBJ2-7; 10 bases fit TRBD2. The CDR3 sequence is 16 residues long. V lost 4 bases, J lost 5 bases, and 11 bases stayed unmatched. Germline V lookup: CDR1 MNHNS, CDR2 SASEGT. DNA of the CDR3: TGTGCCAGCAGTGGACCTGGGACTAGCGTCAGGGACGAGCAGTACTTC. It yields the protein CASSGPGTSVRDEQYF.

The rearrangement links TRBV10-3 to TRBJ2-5, with 7 bases aligning to TRBD2. Germline V gives CDR1 ENHRY, CDR2 SYGVKD. The CDR3 contains 15 residues. V was clipped by 0 bases and J by 4 bases; unmatched bases: 5. The CDR3 region is CAISESGLGGETQYF. In DNA form, the CDR3 reads TGTGCCATCAGTGAGTCCGGACTAGGTGGAGAGACCCAGTACTTC.

On this clone itself: The junction does not match germline at one end; this may be a read error. The rearrangement links TRBV7-9 to TRBJ1-5, with 9 bases that match TRBD1. This CDR3 is 15 amino acids long. In germline, CDR1 is SEHNR, CDR2 FQNEAQ (reference sequence). The CDR3 DNA reads TGTGCCAGCAGCTTCTCAACAGGGGGCAATCGGCCCCAGCATTTT. Translation: CASSFSTGGNRPQHF.

This clone was detected only once. V and J are TRBV19 and TRBJ2-1; 7 positions match TRBD2. The V gene's germline CDR1 is LNHDA and CDR2 SQIVND (reference sequence). The CDR3 sequence is 15 residues long. V trimming: 8 bases; J trimming: 2 bases; junction bases outside the gene matches: 9. The CDR3 bases are TGTGCCAGTGGGGCAGGAGCGGGAACCTACAATGAGCAGTTCTTC. This gives the protein CASGAGAGTYNEQFF.

The chain employs TRBV5-1 and TRBJ2-5; 8 bases map to TRBD1. The CDR3 spans 15 residues. Germline V CDR1 and CDR2: SGHRS, YFSETQ. Germline trimming cut 4 bases from V and 2 bases from J; bases unmatched to any gene: 7. Here the CDR3 reads CASSVGQGEQETQYF. For the CDR3, the DNA is TGCGCCAGCAGCGTTGGACAGGGCGAACAAGAGACCCAGTACTTC.

The genes are TRBV5-4 and TRBJ2-3; D is perhaps TRBD1 (5 bases). V lost 4 bases, J lost 0 bases, and 12 bases lay in between. The CDR3 has 15 amino acids. The germline gives CDR1 SGHNT, CDR2 YYREEE (reference sequence). CDR3: CASSVTGASTDTQYF. The CDR3 DNA sequence: TGTGCCAGCAGCGTTACAGGTGCTAGCACAGATACGCAGTATTTT.

This clone was seen only a few times. V and J are TRBV18 and TRBJ2-3; 8 bases line up with TRBD2. The J segment lost 1 base and the V segment lost 3 bases, leaving 12 bases of the junction unmatched. CDR1 is KGHSH and CDR2 is LQKENI in the germline V gene. The CDR3 spans 18 residues. CDR3 nucleotide sequence: TGTGCCAGCTCACCCTCGGTGTTACGGGAGGGCGGCACAGATACGCAGTATTTT. This codes for CASSPSVLREGGTDTQYF.

This clone was seen a handful of times. As DNA, the CDR3 is TGTGCCAGCAGCTTCGGACAGCCGGGACTAGCGGTTCCCAACTACCGAGAGCAGTTCTTC. Amino acid sequence: CASSFGQPGLAVPNYREQFF. The chain couples TRBV11-3 to TRBJ2-1, with 11 bases matching TRBD2. The CDR3 runs to 20 residues. Germline V gene sequence: CDR1 SGHNT, CDR2 YENEEA. V lost 3 bases and J lost 10; bases outside the gene matches: 23.

The chain links TRBV27 to TRBJ2-1; maybe TRBD2 (6 bases). The V gene's germline CDR1 is MNHEY and CDR2 SMNVEV (reference sequence). The CDR3 sequence is 16 residues long. V was pared by 6 bases and J by 0 bases, with 15 bases between. The CDR3, as DNA: TGTGCCAGCAGAGAAGCGGGTCTTAGCTCCTACAATGAGCAGTTCTTC. Translating gives CASREAGLSSYNEQFF.

This clone was counted between two and nine times. The J gene is TRBJ1-2, the V gene TRBV10-2; D not resolved. V gave up 0 bases and J gave up 8 bases, with 13 bases separating them. Germline V CDR1 and CDR2: WSHSY, SAAADI. CDR3 length: 14 residues. The CDR3 sequence is CASSESGDPDGYTF. The CDR3 region has the DNA TGCGCCAGCAGTGAGTCCGGGGATCCGGACGGCTACACCTTC.

As to this clone: Germline is not matched at one junction end, which may reflect a read error. The rearrangement joins TRBV7-9 to TRBJ1-2; no reliable D call. Germline CDR1 is SEHNR and CDR2 is FQNEAQ (reference sequence). This CDR3 comprises 16 residues. The CDR3 region is CSSSLALGGANYGYTF. The CDR3 DNA sequence: TGTTCCAGCAGCTTAGCTCTAGGTGGAGCTAACTATGGCTACACCTTC.

On this clone itself: The sample carries other DNA sequences with the same CDR3. This chain connects TRBV9 to TRBJ1-2; 8 nucleotides agree with TRBD1. The ends lost 4 bases at V and 4 bases at J; junction bases unmatched: 12. Germline V gene sequence: CDR1 SGDLS, CDR2 YYNGEE. The CDR3 extends over 16 amino acids. CDR3 amino acids: CASSPTATGAGYGYTF. Here the CDR3 DNA reads TGTGCCAGCAGCCCCACCGCGACAGGGGCGGGCTATGGCTACACCTTC.

The chain carries TRBV10-3 and TRBJ2-3; 12 bases line up with TRBD1. Germline CDR1 and CDR2: ENHRY and SYGVKD. V trimming: 4 bases; J trimming: 2 bases; junction bases outside the gene matches: 4. This CDR3 is 16 amino acids long. CDR3 in amino acids: CAISGGQGAPTDTQYF. CDR3 in DNA: TGTGCCATCAGTGGGGGACAGGGGGCGCCCACAGATACGCAGTATTTT.

V gene TRBV30 combines with J gene TRBJ1-5, with unresolved D. V gave up 0 bases and J gave up 5 bases, with 8 bases separating them. The germline V gene has CDR1 GTSNPN and CDR2 SVGIG (reference sequence). CDR3 length: 13 residues. The CDR3 coding sequence is TGTGCCTGGAGTGTCGGTCGGGATCAGCCCCAGCATTTT. Translated, it gives CAWSVGRDQPQHF.

V usage is TRBV11-2 and J usage is TRBJ2-4; D perhaps matches TRBD1 (5 bases). V lost 1 base, J lost 0 bases, and 10 bases lay in between. Germline CDR1 and CDR2: SGHAT and FQNNGV. The CDR3 covers 16 residues. The DNA of the CDR3 is TGTGCCAGCAGCTTAGCAGGGTGGGGAGCCAAAAACATTCAGTACTTC. Its protein product is CASSLAGWGAKNIQYF.

The V gene is TRBV6-6, the J gene TRBJ1-2; no definite D call. From germline, CDR1 is MNHNY and CDR2 SVGAGI (reference sequence). Trimming stripped 0 bases from V and 0 bases from J, with 11 bases between. This CDR3 is built from 16 residues. CDR3 sequence: CASSYSGSAANYGYTF. The CDR3 DNA reads as TGTGCCAGCAGTTACTCCGGGTCCGCGGCTAACTATGGCTACACCTTC.

The chain has TRBV9 and TRBJ1-2; D uncertain. V lost 0 bases, J lost 8 bases, and 14 bases lay in between. The CDR3 consists of 14 residues. Germline V gene sequence: CDR1 SGDLS, CDR2 YYNGEE. The CDR3 DNA reads as TGTGCCAGCAGCGTAGCTTCGAGGGCCGAAGGCTACACCTTC. Its translation: CASSVASRAEGYTF.

A remark on this clone: At one end, the junction sequence differs from germline, possibly due to a read error. The chain joins TRBV7-7 to TRBJ2-2, with a tentative D call TRBD1 (6 bases). Germline V gene data show CDR1 as SSHAT and CDR2 as FNYEAQ (reference sequence). The CDR3 runs 12 residues. The CDR3 sequence is CASSPTGGELFF. CDR3 nucleotide sequence: TGTGCTAGCAGCCCGACAGGCGGGGAGCTGTTTTTT.